Listed below are T cell receptor beta chains from one sample, sequenced in a study of blood T cell repertoires in COVID-19. The repertoire was sequenced with immunoSEQ multiplex PCR; TCRdb's copy has only in-frame clones and lacks some. The table shows 250,000 to 400,000 clones, with roughly 90% occurring only once. The material sequenced was peripheral blood. The receptors derive from a woman between 25 and 40 years old with COVID-19, enrolled during active disease. The CDR3 runs from the conserved cysteine through the conserved F or W. D genes are given only for firm matches. Clone size appears in some rows only: once, few, many, or a class for an expanded clone.

once	TRBD1	TRBJ1-5	TRBV6-1	CASSDSGQGNQPQHF	TGTGCCAGCAGTGATTCAGGACAGGGGAATCAGCCCCAGCATTTT
-	-	TRBJ2-1	TRBV28	CASMTTTYNEQFF	TGTGCCAGCATGACTACTACCTACAATGAGCAGTTCTTC
-	-	TRBJ1-2	TRBV19	CASSPQAGADGGYTF	TGTGCCAGTAGTCCCCAGGCGGGGGCTGATGGGGGCTACACCTTC
-	-	TRBJ2-3	TRBV5-4	CASSLVTKSTDTQYF	TGTGCCAGCAGCTTGGTGACAAAGAGCACAGATACGCAGTATTTT
-	TRBD2	TRBJ2-5	TRBV5-8	CASSFKGLAGGPSQETQYF	TGTGCCAGCAGCTTTAAGGGACTAGCGGGAGGGCCAAGTCAAGAGACCCAGTACTTC
-	TRBD2	TRBJ2-7	TRBV9	CASSVAGGPSYEQYF	TGTGCCAGCAGCGTGGCGGGAGGGCCCTCCTACGAGCAGTACTTC
-	-	TRBJ2-3	TRBV27	CASRKTIGADTQYF	TGTGCCAGCAGGAAAACGATCGGGGCAGATACGCAGTATTTT
-	TRBD1	TRBJ1-2	TRBV5-4	CASSLTGGADYGYTF	TGTGCCAGCAGCTTAACAGGGGGCGCGGACTATGGCTACACCTTC
-	-	TRBJ2-1	TRBV19	CASSMGTRSDEQFF	TGTGCCAGTAGTATGGGGACAAGGTCCGATGAGCAGTTCTTC
-	-	TRBJ2-2	TRBV6-6	CASSYSSDTGELFF	TGTGCCAGCAGTTACTCGTCGGACACCGGGGAGCTGTTTTTT
once	-	TRBJ1-5	TRBV7-8	CASSLSVTSNQPQHF	TGTGCCAGCAGCTTATCGGTTACGAGCAATCAGCCCCAGCATTTT
-	-	TRBJ2-1	TRBV12-3/TRBV12-4	CASSFQGPIEQFF	TGTGCCAGCAGTTTTCAGGGTCCAATTGAGCAGTTCTTC
-	-	TRBJ2-3	TRBV7-9	CASSFGTDTQYF	TGTGCCAGCAGCTTCGGCACAGATACGCAGTATTTT
-	-	TRBJ2-3	TRBV30	CAWRAGFGTDTQYF	TGTGCCTGGAGAGCAGGGTTTGGCACAGATACGCAGTATTTT
-	-	TRBJ1-5	TRBV20-1	CSASNREEQPQHF	TGCAGTGCTAGTAACAGGGAAGAGCAGCCCCAGCATTTT
-	-	TRBJ1-2	TRBV27	CASSFTSNYGYTF	TGTGCCAGCAGTTTCACGAGTAACTATGGCTACACCTTC
-	-	TRBJ1-1	TRBV2	CASSWPGRESLNTEAFF	TGTGCCAGCAGTTGGCCGGGACGGGAGTCCCTGAACACTGAAGCTTTCTTT
-	-	TRBJ1-1	TRBV7-9	CASSSPYGQSENTEAFF	TGTGCCAGCAGCTCTCCTTATGGACAGAGCGAGAACACTGAAGCTTTCTTT
-	-	TRBJ2-7	TRBV3-1/TRBV3-2	CASSPPASSSYEQYF	TGTGCCAGCAGCCCCCCTGCTAGCAGCTCCTACGAGCAGTACTTC
-	-	TRBJ2-3	TRBV9	CASSVVGDFTDTQYF	TGTGCCAGCAGCGTAGTCGGGGACTTCACAGATACGCAGTATTTT